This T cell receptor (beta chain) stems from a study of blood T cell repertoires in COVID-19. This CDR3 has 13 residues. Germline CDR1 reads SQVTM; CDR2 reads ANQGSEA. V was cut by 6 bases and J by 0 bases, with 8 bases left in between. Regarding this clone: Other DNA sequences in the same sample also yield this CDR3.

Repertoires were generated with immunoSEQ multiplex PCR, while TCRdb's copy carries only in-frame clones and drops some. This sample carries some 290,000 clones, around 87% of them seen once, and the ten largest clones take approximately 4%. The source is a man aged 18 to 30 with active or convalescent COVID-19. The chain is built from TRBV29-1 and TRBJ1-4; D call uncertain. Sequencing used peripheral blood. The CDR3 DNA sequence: TGCAGCGTGGCTGGAGCAACTAATGAAAAACTGTTTTTT. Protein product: CSVAGATNEKLFF.